The entry below gives a single T cell receptor (beta chain) sequence along with its context. The specificity of this receptor is unknown. No per-base quality is available; no much larger clone lies one base away. This entry belongs to a study of shared T cell receptors in the human thymus (dated by TCRdb to the early 2020s). With regard to the full study: The study examined how the human thymus generates shared, self-reactive T-cell receptor alpha chains.

Preparation of the library involved the immunoSEQ multiplex PCR assay. TCRdb holds this immuneACCESS table with in-frame rearrangements only. Some clones are missing; in checked studies, unresolved V genes explain under half, and the rest has no known cause. This sample holds hundreds of thousands of clones; about 87% were observed only once. The ten largest clonotypes hold about 0.0094% of the sample. These data were likewise used in another study, on human thymus T cells. The second study, in turn, reports: In Finland, the donors were immunologically healthy infants who were having open corrective cardiac surgery for congenital heart defects. Thymus tissue was collected as surgical resects that were removed during corrective cardiac surgery. Both the thymic and the peripheral blood repertoires appeared to show biased V and J gene segment usage. The related research found that thymic TCR repertoires overlapped highly between unrelated individuals. The study described the TCR alpha and beta repertoires in under ten infant thymus samples and a handful of matching peripheral blood samples. The infant donors were about 6 to 250 days old, and the cohort included over five males and two females. Thymocytes were mechanically released from the tissue and were stored as pellets of roughly 10-32 million cells at -70 degrees C. Genomic DNA was extracted from frozen cell pellets with a QIAsymphony instrument. The immunoSEQ multiplex PCR assay was used to amplify the TCRB and TCRAD loci from a standardized amount of quality-controlled genomic DNA. Amplicons spanned the V(D)J region at a length sufficient to cover the CDR3 and identify V and J genes. Amplicon sequencing was performed on an Illumina platform through the commercial immunoSEQ service. Primer bias and sequencing errors were corrected as previously described, and TCRAD and TCRB definitions were based on the IMGT database. Analysis of the repertoires was done with immunoSEQ Analyzer 3.0 and VDJTools and included basic statistics, V/J segment usage, diversity estimates, rarefaction and pairwise overlap. To estimate diversity, the Chao1, ChaoE, Efron-Thisted, Shannon and inverse Simpson indices were applied, and diversity was also estimated on datasets down-sampled to the smallest sample. For repertoire overlap, CDR3 nucleotide sequence, V gene and J gene had to match strictly, and clustering was done by Jaccard-based multidimensional scaling. Thymus samples yielded on average approximately 840,000 unique TCRB clonotypes, compared with around 91,000 from blood samples.

Sequenced: thymocytes. This TCR came from a boy less than two years old with a congenital heart defect. Donor details come from another sample of the same person, matched by shared clones.

The CDR3 is CASSQGVTSGGPYDTGELFF. The DNA reads as follows: TGCGCCAGCAGCCAAGGCGTCACTAGCGGGGGCCCCTACGACACCGGGGAGCTGTTTTTT. The sequence joins TRBV4-3 to TRBJ2-2; 11 junctional bases match TRBD2. V loses 1 base at its end and J loses 3 bases; junction bases beyond the gene matches: 13. Looking up the germline V gene yields CDR1 LGHNA and CDR2 YSLEER. Inclusive of the bounding cysteine and phenylalanine, the CDR3 is 20 residues long. Only CDR3 DNA is held: 60 bases, read in frame from base 1.